This TCR beta chain comes out of a study of response to subunit inactivated influenza vaccine. General observations from the study: Seasonal influenza vaccination, on each occasion, was suggested by the authors to recruit few new T cells.

This clonotype was counted a few times. Its target is unknown. TCRdb redid the calling of the RT-PCR reads with MiXCR, one entry per CDR3 protein. Seen here are roughly 780,000 distinct CDR3 sequences, approximately 17% observed once, and the top ten hold about a tenth. The receptor's source is a man aged 50 or older who received an inactivated influenza vaccine. The sequencing used PBMCs from blood, collected roughly 5 days after vaccination.

The CDR3 sequence: CSVGSGGASGTDTQYF. The DNA for the CDR3 is TGCAGCGTTGGTAGCGGGGGAGCTTCTGGCACAGATACGCAGTATTTT. The chain links TRBV29-1 to TRBJ2-3, with 9 nucleotides matching TRBD2. The CDR3 runs to 16 residues. CDR1 is SQVTM and CDR2 is ANQGSEA in the germline V gene. The J segment lost 1 base and the V segment lost 4 bases, leaving 9 bases of the junction unmatched.